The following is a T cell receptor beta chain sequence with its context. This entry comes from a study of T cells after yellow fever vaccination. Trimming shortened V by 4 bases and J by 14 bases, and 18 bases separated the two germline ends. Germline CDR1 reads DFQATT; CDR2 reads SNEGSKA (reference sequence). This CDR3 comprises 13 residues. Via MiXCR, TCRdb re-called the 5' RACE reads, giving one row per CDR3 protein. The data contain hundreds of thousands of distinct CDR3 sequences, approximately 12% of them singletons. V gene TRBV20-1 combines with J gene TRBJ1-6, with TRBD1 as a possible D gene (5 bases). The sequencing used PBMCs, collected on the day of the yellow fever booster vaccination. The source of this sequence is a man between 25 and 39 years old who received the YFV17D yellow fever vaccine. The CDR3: CSAKRDGLLALHF. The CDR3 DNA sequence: TGCAGTGCTAAAAGGGACGGACTTTTGGCCCTCCACTTT.